The 32 T cell receptor beta chains presented below share a single source sample, sequenced in a study of TIL therapy for anti-PD-1-resistant metastatic lung cancer. This sample's time point: pre-treatment sample, taken before nivolumab and TIL therapy. The libraries were made with immunoSEQ v3. Clones were read by immunoSEQ multiplex PCR, and TCRdb kept only the in-frame ones, dropping some. This repertoire shows about 50,000 clones, roughly 78% found once; its top ten account for 4% to 5.5%. This sample comprised blood, obtained at baseline. Every receptor here comes from a woman aged 30-79 years with non-small cell lung cancer.

The J gene is TRBJ2-7, the V gene TRBV5-1; the D call may be TRBD1 or TRBD2 (5 bases each). Germline V CDR1 and CDR2: SGHRS, YFSETQ. The V end was cut by 1 base, the J end by 3 bases, with 11 bases between. This CDR3 has 14 residues. CDR3 sequence reads: CASSLRGVSYEQYF. The CDR3 DNA reads as TGCGCCAGCAGCTTGAGAGGGGTAAGCTACGAGCAGTACTTC.

The chain has TRBV19 and TRBJ1-1; TRBD1 might be the D (5 bases). The germline V gene encodes CDR1 LNHDA and CDR2 SQIVND (reference sequence). Trimming cost V 5 bases and J 5 bases, with 15 bases left between them. The length of the CDR3 is 14 residues. The CDR3 DNA follows: TGTGCCAGTAGTTTCCAGGGTACGCGGACTGAAGCTTTCTTT. This sequence encodes CASSFQGTRTEAFF. Full variable domain (missing parts from reference TRBV19 and TRBJ1-1): DGGITQSPKYLFRKEGQNVTLSCEQNLNHDAMYWYRQDPGQGLRLIYYSQIVNDFQKGDIAEGYSVSREKKESFPLTVTSAQKNPTAFYLCASSFQGTRTEAFFGQGTRLTVV.

V usage is TRBV2 and J usage is TRBJ2-3; D may be TRBD1 or TRBD2 (5 bases each). Looked up from germline, CDR1 is SNHLY and CDR2 is FYNNEI. The CDR3 runs 15 residues. Trimming removed 2 bases at V and 1 base at J, with 10 bases between. The CDR3 loop reads CASSELGDGTDTQYF. Here the CDR3 DNA reads TGTGCCAGCAGTGAATTGGGGGATGGCACAGATACGCAGTATTTT.

The chain employs TRBV5-1 and TRBJ2-1; 7 bases fit TRBD1. In germline, CDR1 is SGHRS, CDR2 YFSETQ. The V and J ends lost 4 bases and 1 base, in that order; junction bases with no gene match: 5. This CDR3 has 15 residues. The CDR3 protein is CASSPLDRSYNEQFF. The CDR3 DNA reads as TGCGCCAGCAGCCCCCTGGACAGGTCCTACAATGAGCAGTTCTTC.

The rearrangement joins TRBV5-1 to TRBJ2-7, with D possibly TRBD2 on 5 matching bases. Trimming left V 1 base short and J 1 base short, with 12 bases between. Germline CDR1 is SGHRS and CDR2 is YFSETQ. The CDR3 has 15 residues. CDR3 DNA sequence: TGCGCCAGCAGCTTGTACCCCTCGGGGTCCTACGAGCAGTACTTC. Amino acids: CASSLYPSGSYEQYF.

As regards this clone: This sample includes further DNA sequences coding for the same CDR3. This sequence joins TRBV5-4 and TRBJ2-7, with 7 bases aligning to TRBD1. This CDR3 comprises 14 residues. Germline assignment: CDR1 SGHNT and CDR2 YYREEE (reference sequence). V shed 3 bases and J 2 bases; nucleotides not matched to a gene: 5. The CDR3 nucleotides read TGTGCCAGCAGCTCATCCGGGACAGCCTACGAGCAGTACTTC. This gives the protein CASSSSGTAYEQYF.

Only a few counts were recorded for this clone. V is TRBV7-2 and J is TRBJ2-7; 9 bases match TRBD2. This CDR3 is built from 14 residues. Looked up from germline, CDR1 is SGHTA and CDR2 is FQGNSA. The V and J ends lost 3 bases and 2 bases, in that order; junction bases with no gene match: 2. CDR3 DNA: TGTGCCAGCAGCTTCGGCGGGAGGGCCTACGAGCAGTACTTC. This sequence encodes CASSFGGRAYEQYF.

The rearrangement joins TRBV27 to TRBJ1-1, with D tentatively TRBD1 (6 bases). This CDR3 contains 16 residues. The germline CDR1 and CDR2 sequences are MNHEY and SMNVEV (reference sequence). Trimming removed 3 bases from V and 1 base from J, with 15 bases in between. CDR3: CASSLGTLASNTEAFF. Written as DNA, the CDR3 is TGTGCCAGCAGTTTGGGGACATTGGCCTCGAACACTGAAGCTTTCTTT.

This rearrangement joins TRBV5-8 to TRBJ1-5; D might be TRBD1 (5 bases). V was clipped by 1 base and J by 5 bases, with 19 bases between them. Per germline, CDR1 SGHTS and CDR2 YDEGEE. This CDR3 is built from 17 residues. This CDR3 reads CASSLRGVGATYQPQHF. As DNA, the CDR3 is TGTGCCAGCAGCTTGAGAGGCGTAGGGGCTACCTATCAGCCCCAGCATTTT.

The J gene is TRBJ2-5, the V gene TRBV5-6; TRBD2 matches at 7 bases. This CDR3 is 11 amino acids long. Trimming cost V 4 bases and J 9 bases; bases outside gene matches: 3. Germline values: CDR1 SGHDT, CDR2 YYEEEE. CDR3 nucleotide sequence: TGTGCCAGCAGCCTGGGAGGGGCCCAGTACTTC. It is translated as CASSLGGAQYF.

This clone was recorded a few times. The rearrangement joins TRBV6-1 to TRBJ2-7; D is undetermined. V was clipped by 3 bases and J by 3 bases, with 6 bases between them. The V gene's germline CDR1 is MNHNS and CDR2 SASEGT. This CDR3 has 12 residues. This CDR3 reads CASSDRNYEQYF. The CDR3 coding sequence is TGTGCCAGCAGTGACAGGAACTACGAGCAGTACTTC.

This clone turned up a few times. The rearrangement joins TRBV7-9 to TRBJ2-1, with 10 bases lining up with TRBD2. This CDR3 is built from 15 residues. Germline V CDR1 and CDR2: SEHNR, FQNEAQ (reference sequence). The J segment lost 6 bases and the V segment lost 2 bases, leaving 4 bases of the junction unmatched. CDR3 residues: CASSLFPSGGNEQFF. The CDR3 DNA reads as TGTGCCAGCAGCTTATTTCCTAGCGGGGGCAATGAGCAGTTCTTC. The variable domain in full, completed from reference TRBV7-9 and TRBJ2-1, reads DTGVSQNPRHKITKRGQNVTFRCDPISEHNRLYWYRQTLGQGPEFLTYFQNEAQLEKSRLLSDRFSAERPKGSFSTLEIQRTEQGDSAMYLCASSLFPSGGNEQFFGPGTRLTVL.

The gene calls are TRBV6-5 and TRBJ1-5; D is possibly TRBD1 (5 bases). From germline, CDR1 is MNHEY and CDR2 SVGAGI. CDR3 length: 16 amino acids. Trimming left V 0 bases short and J 6 bases short, with 15 bases between. CDR3 amino acids: CASSYSKWGVGQPQHF. The CDR3 nucleotides read TGTGCCAGCAGTTACTCGAAATGGGGGGTGGGTCAGCCCCAGCATTTT.

This chain connects TRBV9 to TRBJ1-1; D perhaps matches TRBD1 (5 bases). The length of the CDR3 is 18 residues. Trimming removed 0 bases from V and 1 base from J, with 19 bases in between. CDR1 is SGDLS and CDR2 is YYNGEE in the germline V gene. In DNA, the CDR3 is TGTGCCAGCAGCGTAGGCGTGGGGCTCCATCTTACGAACACTGAAGCTTTCTTT. Its translation: CASSVGVGLHLTNTEAFF.

This chain uses TRBV18 with TRBJ2-7; D possibly corresponds to TRBD1 (6 bases). The CDR3 extends over 13 amino acids. The germline CDR1 and CDR2 sequences are KGHSH and LQKENI. Trimming pared 4 bases from V and 3 bases from J, leaving 10 bases between. DNA for the CDR3: TGTGCCAGCTCACAGGGACAAGACTACGAGCAGTACTTC. This codes for CASSQGQDYEQYF.

CDR3 bases: TGTGCCACCGCGGGACAGGGGTTTTACGAGCAGTACTTC. As protein: CATAGQGFYEQYF. The chain combines TRBV19 with TRBJ2-7; 10 bases line up with TRBD1. Trimming at V came to 10 bases and at J to 4 bases, leaving 7 bases not matched to a gene. Germline V lookup: CDR1 LNHDA, CDR2 SQIVND (reference sequence). The CDR3 runs to 13 residues.

J is TRBJ2-7 and V is TRBV28; 7 bases fit TRBD2. Germline trimming cut 6 bases from V and 1 base from J; bases unmatched to any gene: 9. This CDR3 region has 15 residues. Germline V lookup: CDR1 MDHEN, CDR2 SYDVKM. In DNA form, the CDR3 reads TGTGCCAGCAGCTTACCAGTAGCGGGTTCCTACGAGCAGTACTTC. Amino acid sequence: CASSLPVAGSYEQYF. Full variable domain (rest looked up from reference TRBV28 and TRBJ2-7): DVKVTQSSRYLVKRTGEKVFLECVQDMDHENMFWYRQDPGLGLRLIYFSYDVKMKEKGDIPEGYSVSREKKERFSLILESASTNQTSMYLCASSLPVAGSYEQYFGPGTRLTVT.

There are a few counts of this clone. The J gene is TRBJ1-1, the V gene TRBV5-1; D perhaps matches TRBD1 (5 bases). V lost 4 bases and J 3 bases, leaving 10 bases between the germline ends. CDR1 and CDR2 (germline): SGHRS, YFSETQ. CDR3 size: 13 residues. The CDR3 coding sequence is TGCGCCAGCAGCGTAGACAGCTACACTGAAGCTTTCTTT. Translating gives CASSVDSYTEAFF.

The chain is built from TRBV19 and TRBJ1-1; D is undetermined. Trimming removed 0 bases from V and 4 bases from J, with 6 bases in between. The CDR3 extends over 13 amino acids. The germline gives CDR1 LNHDA, CDR2 SQIVND (reference sequence). CDR3: CASSIDRGTEAFF. The CDR3 DNA reads TGTGCCAGTAGTATAGATCGGGGCACTGAAGCTTTCTTT.

The chain joins TRBV28 to TRBJ1-5, with a possible D match to TRBD1 (6 bases). Deletions cut 6 bases from V and 1 base from J, with 13 bases between. The CDR3 consists of 15 residues. In germline, CDR1 is MDHEN, CDR2 SYDVKM. This chain's CDR3 is CASSKSDRSNQPQHF. CDR3 in DNA: TGTGCCAGCAGCAAATCGGACAGAAGCAATCAGCCCCAGCATTTT. Full variable domain (remainder filled in from reference TRBV28 and TRBJ1-5): DVKVTQSSRYLVKRTGEKVFLECVQDMDHENMFWYRQDPGLGLRLIYFSYDVKMKEKGDIPEGYSVSREKKERFSLILESASTNQTSMYLCASSKSDRSNQPQHFGDGTRLSIL.

This clone was observed a single time. This chain links TRBV9 with TRBJ1-2, with D possibly TRBD1 on 5 matching bases. V was shortened by 4 bases and J by 2 bases, with 12 bases between the two germline ends. Germline V gene sequence: CDR1 SGDLS, CDR2 YYNGEE. The CDR3 totals 14 residues. The CDR3: CASSPQTENYGYTF. The CDR3 DNA sequence: TGTGCCAGCAGCCCTCAGACAGAGAACTATGGCTACACCTTC.

This chain connects TRBV6-6 to TRBJ2-5; 7 nucleotides match TRBD2. Germline-derived CDR1 and CDR2 are MNHNY and SVGAGI (reference sequence). V shed 2 bases and J 0 bases; nucleotides not matched to a gene: 3. There are 15 residues in the CDR3. CDR3 loop: CASSYVAGDQETQYF. The CDR3, as DNA: TGTGCCAGCAGTTACGTGGCGGGGGACCAAGAGACCCAGTACTTC.

The V and J genes are TRBV19 and TRBJ2-2, with 11 positions matching TRBD2. The germline gives CDR1 LNHDA, CDR2 SQIVND (reference sequence). This CDR3 is built from 16 residues. The V gene end was trimmed by 3 bases and the J gene end by 6 bases; junction bases not matched to a gene: 6. The CDR3 region has the DNA TGTGCCAGTAGTATTTCTGGGACTAGCGGCGCCGGGGAGCTGTTTTTT. This encodes CASSISGTSGAGELFF.

The chain combines TRBV9 with TRBJ1-2; D is unclear. V lost 0 bases to trimming and J lost 6 bases, with 9 bases between them. The CDR3 loop spans 13 amino acids. Germline CDR1 reads SGDLS; CDR2 reads YYNGEE. The CDR3 region is CASSVGGYDGYTF. As DNA, the CDR3 is TGTGCCAGCAGCGTAGGAGGGTATGATGGCTACACCTTC.

The chain couples TRBV7-9 to TRBJ1-5, with D possibly matching TRBD1 (5 bases). Trimming stripped 1 base from V and 7 bases from J, with 8 bases between. The CDR3 has 13 residues. Germline CDR1 reads SEHNR; CDR2 reads FQNEAQ (reference sequence). The CDR3 reads CASSLGGGQPQHF. CDR3 coding DNA: TGTGCCAGCAGCTTAGGGGGGGGGCAGCCCCAGCATTTT.

The rearrangement uses TRBV7-9 and TRBJ1-5, with 7 bases that match TRBD1. Trimming at V came to 4 bases and at J to 2 bases, leaving 2 bases not matched to a gene. The germline V gene has CDR1 SEHNR and CDR2 FQNEAQ (reference sequence). The CDR3 covers 14 residues. The CDR3 DNA sequence: TGTGCCAGCAGCTCCGGACAGGGCAATCAGCCCCAGCATTTT. It codes for CASSSGQGNQPQHF.

The rearrangement joins TRBV6-5 to TRBJ1-3; D ambiguous. The CDR3 extends over 13 amino acids. V lost 8 bases, J lost 0 bases, and 8 bases lay in between. CDR1 is MNHEY, CDR2 SVGAGI, per germline. This chain's CDR3 is CASSPYSGNTIYF. The DNA for the CDR3 is TGTGCCAGCTCGCCTTACTCTGGAAACACCATATATTTT.

This sequence joins TRBV5-1 and TRBJ2-3; the D is unclear. This CDR3 contains 14 residues. Germline V CDR1 and CDR2: SGHRS, YFSETQ. V was shortened by 3 bases and J by 2 bases, with 10 bases between the two germline ends. In DNA form, the CDR3 reads TGCGCCAGCAGCTCGTCCCTCCCCACAGATACGCAGTATTTT. It translates to CASSSSLPTDTQYF.

On this clone itself: One end of the junction varies from germline; a read error may be responsible. This chain links TRBV5-1 with TRBJ1-2, with 7 nucleotides matching TRBD1. CDR1 and CDR2 from the germline V gene are SGHRS and YFSETQ. The CDR3 contains 13 residues. CDR3 residues: CASSSPGTATMNF. DNA for the CDR3: TGCGCCAGCAGCTCCCCCGGGACAGCCACTATGAACTTC.

The genes are TRBV5-1 and TRBJ2-2, with 7 bases fitting TRBD1. Germline V gene lookup returns CDR1 SGHRS and CDR2 YFSETQ. This CDR3 contains 14 residues. With V trimmed by 4 bases and J by 5 bases, 5 bases remained unmatched. The CDR3 nucleotides read TGCGCCAGCAGCCACGGGACAGCGACCGGGGAGCTGTTTTTT. Protein sequence: CASSHGTATGELFF.

V and J are TRBV6-5 and TRBJ1-2, with D possibly matching TRBD1 (6 bases). Germline values: CDR1 MNHEY, CDR2 SVGAGI. The CDR3 is made up of 15 amino acids. Trimming took 0 bases from V and 4 from J, leaving 12 bases between them. As DNA, the CDR3 is TGTGCCAGCAGTTACTCCATGGACAGTTTCTATGGCTACACCTTC. It codes for CASSYSMDSFYGYTF.

This clone was picked up a small number of times. The V call is TRBV5-1, the J call TRBJ1-1, with a weak D call TRBD1 (5 bases). CDR3 length: 15 residues. CDR1 is SGHRS and CDR2 is YFSETQ in the germline V gene. Trimming removed 6 bases from V and 0 bases from J, with 15 bases in between. CDR3 nucleotide sequence: TGCGCCAGCACTCCTTGGGGCGGGGTGAACACTGAAGCTTTCTTT. Translating gives CASTPWGGVNTEAFF. Full variable domain (missing parts from reference TRBV5-1 and TRBJ1-1): KAGVTQTPRYLIKTRGQQVTLSCSPISGHRSVSWYQQTPGQGLQFLFEYFSETQRNKGNFPGRFSGRQFSNSRSEMNVSTLELGDSALYLCASTPWGGVNTEAFFGQGTRLTVV.